This entry features one T cell receptor beta chain sequence. A single base separates this from a much larger clone, so it may be a read error. The record originates from a study of T cells in Graves' hyperthyroidism and ophthalmopathy. On the study more broadly: Any treatment followed the collection of peripheral blood at initial diagnosis.

There were TCR beta CDR3 regions amplified from RNA transcripts. In the first-round RT-PCR of the TCR CDR3, the HTBI primer set was used. TCRdb fed the multiplex PCR reads into MiXCR, producing one record per CDR3 protein. The sample has about 420,000 distinct CDR3 sequences; roughly an eighth are singletons. The definition of stable Graves' hyperthyroidism was no ophthalmopathy progression within 18 months. Germline V CDR1 and CDR2: SQVTM, ANQGSEA. The CDR3 spans 16 residues. The V call is TRBV29-1, the J call TRBJ2-1; D may be TRBD2 (5 bases). Sequencing used blood. The source is a woman younger than 30 with Graves' hyperthyroidism. The DNA of the CDR3 is TGCAGCGTTGAAGGGGCTAGCACGCTAACTTACAATGAGCAGTCCTTC. Translating gives CSVEGASTLTYNEQSF.